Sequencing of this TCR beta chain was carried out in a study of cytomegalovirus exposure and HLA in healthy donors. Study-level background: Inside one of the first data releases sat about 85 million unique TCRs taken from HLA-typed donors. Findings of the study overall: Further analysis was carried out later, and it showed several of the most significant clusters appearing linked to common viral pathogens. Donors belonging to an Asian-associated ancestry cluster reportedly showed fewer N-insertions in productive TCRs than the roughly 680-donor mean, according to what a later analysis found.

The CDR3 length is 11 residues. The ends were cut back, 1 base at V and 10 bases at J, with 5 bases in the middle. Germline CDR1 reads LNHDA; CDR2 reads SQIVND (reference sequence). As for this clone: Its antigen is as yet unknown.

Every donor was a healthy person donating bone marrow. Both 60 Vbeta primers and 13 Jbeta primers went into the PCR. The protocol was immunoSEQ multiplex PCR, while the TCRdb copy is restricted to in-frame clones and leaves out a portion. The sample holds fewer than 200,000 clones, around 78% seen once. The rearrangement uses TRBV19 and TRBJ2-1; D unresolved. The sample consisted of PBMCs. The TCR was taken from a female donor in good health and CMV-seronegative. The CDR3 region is CASSIGREQFF. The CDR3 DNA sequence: TGTGCCAGTAGTATAGGCAGGGAGCAGTTCTTC.